These 20 T cell receptor beta chains were sequenced from one sample in a study of blood T cell repertoires in COVID-19. Clones were sequenced by immunoSEQ multiplex PCR, and TCRdb holds only the in-frame ones, with some missing. The table includes some 120,000 clones, about 85% detected once. Sequenced input: peripheral blood. The receptors were gathered from a woman of 80 years or more with acute or convalescent COVID-19.

This clone was found once. V is TRBV9 and J is TRBJ2-1; D is ambiguous. Deletions cut 0 bases from V and 6 bases from J, with 4 bases between. Germline V lookup: CDR1 SGDLS, CDR2 YYNGEE. CDR3 size: 12 residues. As DNA, the CDR3 is TGTGCCAGCAGCGTAGGAGCCAATGAGCAGTTCTTC. Its protein product is CASSVGANEQFF. The variable domain in full, with the rest retrieved from reference TRBV9 and TRBJ2-1, is DSGVTQTPKHLITATGQRVTLRCSPRSGDLSVYWYQQSLDQGLQFLIQYYNGEERAKGNILERFSAQQFPDLHSELNLSSLELGDSALYFCASSVGANEQFFGPGTRLTVL.

This chain links TRBV7-3 with TRBJ2-3; tentative D call: TRBD2 (7 bases). CDR3 length equals 17 residues. The germline gives CDR1 SGHTA, CDR2 FQGTGA. With 1 base removed from V and 1 base from J, the gap between germline ends came to 15 bases. CDR3 coding DNA: TGTGCCAGCAGCTTAAGGGCGCGGGGGCTCGGCACAGATACGCAGTATTTT. Its protein product is CASSLRARGLGTDTQYF.

V and J are TRBV18 and TRBJ2-2; D is possibly TRBD2 (5 bases). The germline CDR1 and CDR2 sequences are KGHSH and LQKENI. Between the trimmed V and J ends, which lost 3 bases and 0 bases, there was a span of 8 bases. This CDR3 has 15 amino acids. The chain's CDR3 is CASSPYGTNTGELFF. As DNA, the CDR3 is TGTGCCAGCTCACCCTACGGGACGAACACCGGGGAGCTGTTTTTT.

The rearrangement joins TRBV9 to TRBJ2-7, with 11 bases aligning to TRBD2. After removal of 4 bases from V and 4 bases from J, the junction contained 7 bases not matched to a gene. The CDR3 has 15 residues. Germline V gene sequence: CDR1 SGDLS, CDR2 YYNGEE. For the CDR3, the DNA is TGTGCCAGCAGCCCAGATACTAGCGGGGGATACGAGCAGTACTTC. It specifies CASSPDTSGGYEQYF.

The CDR3 DNA reads TGTGCCACCAGCCGACCAGGTGGGCCCTACGAGCAGTACTTC. The encoded protein is CATSRPGGPYEQYF. The rearrangement joins TRBV15 to TRBJ2-7; no reliable D call. CDR1 is LNHNV, CDR2 YYDKDF, per germline (reference sequence). Trimming stripped 5 bases from V and 2 bases from J, with 13 bases between. The CDR3 is 14 amino acids.

This clone was observed a handful of times. The chain is built from TRBV5-3 and TRBJ2-7; D remains unclear. TRBV5-3 has ORF status, its function being uncertain. The length of the CDR3 is 11 residues. Trimming took off 6 bases at V and 3 bases at J, with 7 bases between the two ends. The CDR3 sequence is CARTYSYEQYF. The CDR3 nucleotides are TGTGCCAGAACTTACAGCTACGAGCAGTACTTC.

The chain employs TRBV5-4 and TRBJ1-1, with TRBD1 as a possible D gene (5 bases). The CDR3 has 14 amino acids. Germline-derived CDR1 and CDR2 are SGHNT and YYREEE (reference sequence). Trimming cost V 4 bases and J 1 base, with 11 bases left between them. This CDR3 is CASSPRGGNTEAFF. The CDR3 coding sequence is TGTGCCAGCAGCCCGAGGGGAGGGAACACTGAAGCTTTCTTT. Based on the CDR3 plus reference TRBV5-4 and TRBJ1-1, the full variable domain is ETGVTQSPTHLIKTRGQQVTLRCSSQSGHNTVSWYQQALGQGPQFIFQYYREEENGRGNFPPRFSGLQFPNYSSELNVNALELDDSALYLCASSPRGGNTEAFFGQGTRLTVV.

This clone turned up a few times. V usage is TRBV9 and J usage is TRBJ1-6, with D unclear. CDR1 is SGDLS, CDR2 YYNGEE, per germline. V was clipped by 7 bases and J by 1 base, with 12 bases between them. This CDR3 contains 15 residues. Written as DNA, the CDR3 is TGTGCCAGCGGGGAAGGAGGGTCCTATAATTCACCCCTCCACTTT. Encoded protein: CASGEGGSYNSPLHF.

The chain has TRBV7-9 and TRBJ1-2, with TRBD1 as a possible D gene (5 bases). V gave up 0 bases and J gave up 4 bases, with 12 bases separating them. Germline V gene data show CDR1 as SEHNR and CDR2 as FQNEAQ (reference sequence). This CDR3 is 15 amino acids long. CDR3 bases: TGTGCCAGCAGCTTAGCCAGGGAAGTGGGCTATGGCTACACCTTC. Its translation is CASSLAREVGYGYTF.

This chain links TRBV18 with TRBJ1-1; no firm D call. Trimming pared 4 bases from V and 0 bases from J, leaving 6 bases between. CDR1 KGHSH and CDR2 LQKENI come from the germline V gene. The CDR3 runs to 13 residues. CDR3 amino acids: CASSQGVNTEAFF. CDR3 sequence (DNA): TGTGCCAGCTCACAGGGAGTGAACACTGAAGCTTTCTTT.

J is TRBJ1-1 and V is TRBV29-1; 9 nucleotides line up with TRBD1. V lost 6 bases and J lost 3; bases outside the gene matches: 11. The CDR3 sequence is 15 residues long. In germline, CDR1 is SQVTM, CDR2 ANQGSEA. This CDR3 is CSVGRTGALDTEAFF. Written as DNA, the CDR3 is TGCAGCGTCGGCCGGACAGGGGCCCTGGACACTGAAGCTTTCTTT.

The chain is built from TRBV28 and TRBJ2-2; D perhaps matches TRBD1 (5 bases). The CDR3 length is 14 residues. V was clipped by 5 bases and J by 5 bases, with 12 bases between them. Per the germline V gene, CDR1 is MDHEN and CDR2 is SYDVKM. CDR3 in amino acids: CASSETGSTGELFF. Written as DNA, the CDR3 is TGTGCCAGCAGTGAAACAGGCTCTACCGGGGAGCTGTTTTTT.

V usage is TRBV12-3 or TRBV12-4 and J usage is TRBJ2-2; 7 bases align to TRBD1. Unmatched junction bases numbered 4, after V lost 8 bases and J lost 4 bases. The CDR3 has 13 amino acids. CDR3 coding DNA: TGTGCCAGCGCTTACAGGGGCACCGGGGAGCTGTTTTTT. Its protein is CASAYRGTGELFF.

This sequence joins TRBV10-3 and TRBJ1-1, with a possible D match to TRBD1 (6 bases). V was trimmed by 8 bases and J by 4 bases, leaving 11 bases between them. Germline values: CDR1 ENHRY, CDR2 SYGVKD. The CDR3 covers 12 residues. CDR3 bases: TGTGCCATCGGCAGGGGATCCACTGAAGCTTTCTTT. Encoded protein: CAIGRGSTEAFF.

The genes are TRBV28 and TRBJ1-5, with D hard to call. Trimming removed 8 bases from V and 6 bases from J, with 14 bases in between. Germline V gene sequence: CDR1 MDHEN, CDR2 SYDVKM. The CDR3 sequence is 13 residues long. CDR3 sequence (DNA): TGTGCCAGCGCCCGTCATCGGGGTCAGCCCCAGCATTTT. This sequence encodes CASARHRGQPQHF.

The sample holds one count of this clone. V is TRBV3-1 (or the pseudogene TRBV3-2) and J is TRBJ1-6; D uncertain. CDR1 is LGHDT and CDR2 is YNNKEL in the germline V gene (reference sequence). CDR3 size: 14 residues. V was cut by 9 bases and J by 0 bases, with 9 bases left in between. The CDR3 region is CASSYSSYNSPLHF. DNA for the CDR3: TGTGCCAGTTCTTATAGCTCCTATAATTCACCCCTCCACTTT.

The rearrangement joins TRBV12-5 to TRBJ1-2, with unresolved D. V was shortened by 1 base and J by 4 bases, with 7 bases between the two germline ends. The CDR3 extends over 13 amino acids. CDR1 and CDR2 (germline): LGHNT, FRNRAP. The CDR3 DNA is TGTGCTAGTGGTTTGGGCAGGCCCTATGGCTACACCTTC. This sequence encodes CASGLGRPYGYTF.

J is TRBJ1-1 and V is TRBV9; D may be TRBD1 (5 bases). Trimming took off 7 bases at V and 5 bases at J, with 18 bases between the two ends. The V gene's germline CDR1 is SGDLS and CDR2 YYNGEE. This CDR3 spans 14 amino acids. CDR3: CASLPGLERTEAFF. In DNA, the CDR3 is TGTGCCAGCCTCCCGGGACTCGAAAGGACTGAAGCTTTCTTT.

The genes are TRBV10-3 and TRBJ1-2; 7 positions agree with TRBD1. The CDR3 has 11 amino acids. The germline CDR1 and CDR2 sequences are ENHRY and SYGVKD. With V trimmed by 9 bases and J by 8 bases, 6 bases remained unmatched. The CDR3 sequence is CAIGQDEGYTF. The CDR3 region has the DNA TGTGCCATAGGACAGGACGAAGGCTACACCTTC.

The gene calls are TRBV5-6 and TRBJ1-2; 10 nucleotides line up with TRBD1. Looked up from germline, CDR1 is SGHDT and CDR2 is YYEEEE. This CDR3 has 14 residues. Losses at the gene ends were 2 bases for V and 7 bases for J; bases not matched to a gene: 5. This CDR3 is CASSFTGTGVGYTF. The CDR3 DNA follows: TGTGCCAGCAGCTTTACCGGGACAGGGGTTGGCTACACCTTC.